The T cell receptor (beta chain) described here comes from a study of tumor-infiltrating lymphocytes in primary liver carcinoma. Co-extraction yielded RNA and DNA from around 20-30 mg of unsorted bulk tissue. For this clonotype: This may be a read error: a much more frequent sequence differs by one nucleotide.

TCR beta cDNA was made from roughly 500 ng total RNA with a constant-region primer. Libraries of TCR beta came from three nested multiplex PCR rounds with slightly modified ARM-PCR. A C-beta reverse primer was combined with TRBV1-TRBV30 forward primers in the first two PCR rounds, and each round had approximately 10 cycles. TCRdb itself ran the multiplex PCR reads through MiXCR, one entry per CDR3 protein. The table shows roughly 78,000 distinct CDR3 sequences, with 71% occurring only once. CDR3 size: 15 residues. V gave up 0 bases and J gave up 2 bases, with 12 bases separating them. The germline gives CDR1 SGHRS, CDR2 YFSETQ.

Input material: liver tumor tissue from sampling region 4. Documented subset: tumor region T4, right-lateral pole. The chain joins TRBV5-1 to TRBJ2-7, with D perhaps matching TRBD2 (6 bases). The clonotype was recovered from a woman between 55 and 75 years old with primary liver carcinoma and hepatitis B virus infection. CDR3 sequence (DNA): TGCGCCAGCAGCTTGGGGACCGGGGGACCCTACGAGCAGTACTTC. Translated, it gives CASSLGTGGPYEQYF.